A single T cell receptor (beta chain) is shown here with its context. The CDR3 covers 15 residues. V was clipped by 5 bases and J by 5 bases; unmatched bases: 8. From germline, CDR1 is SGHAT and CDR2 FQDESV (reference sequence). The sample belongs to a study of blood T cell repertoires in COVID-19. Study-level information: COVID-19 samples, acute and convalescent, were from the United States, Italy and Spain. PBMCs, B-cell-depleted T cells, or T cells provided the cDNA or gDNA that made up the material.

In the original workflow: Amplification of reference gene primers provided the estimated nucleated cell counts. Measured with immunoSEQ multiplex PCR; TCRdb has only the in-frame clones, and not every one. The DNA was the basis for D and trimming; V, J and clone size are from that table. The repertoire holds 250,000 to 300,000 clones, roughly nine tenths seen once, with around 2.2% in the top ten. The rearrangement joins TRBV11-1 to TRBJ1-1; 10 bases align to TRBD1. This clonotype was obtained from a woman aged 25 to 39 with COVID-19, enrolled during active disease. The sample taken for sequencing was peripheral blood. The CDR3 nucleotides read TGTGCCAGCAGCCGGGACAGGGGAGTAGGAACTGAAGCTTTCTTT. It is translated as CASSRDRGVGTEAFF.